The 9 T cell receptor beta chains below were found in one sample sequenced in a study of T-cell reconstitution after alpha-beta-depleted transplantation in children. The TCRbeta library incorporated unique molecular identifiers. TCRdb re-called the PCR reads with MiXCR, one entry per CDR3 protein. Among about 72,000 distinct CDR3 sequences listed, more than 5.5% were seen once. Sequencing was performed on PBMCs from the stem cell graft donor, taken from the stem cell graft. The receptor source for this set is a human donor who donated a stem cell graft to a child with acute lymphoblastic leukemia.

This clonotype was counted at least ten times. J is TRBJ2-7 and V is TRBV10-2; 9 positions agree with TRBD1. The trim removed 8 bases at V and 4 bases at J, leaving 9 bases unmatched. Germline values: CDR1 WSHSY, CDR2 SAAADI. The CDR3 has 14 residues. CDR3 region: CASGEIGQGYEQYF. DNA for the CDR3: TGCGCCAGCGGGGAAATCGGACAGGGGTACGAGCAGTACTTC.

This clonotype was seen at least ten times. The rearrangement joins TRBV7-9 to TRBJ1-2, with a tentative D call TRBD1 (5 bases). V was trimmed by 1 base and J by 7 bases, leaving 13 bases between them. In germline, CDR1 is SEHNR, CDR2 FQNEAQ (reference sequence). The CDR3 consists of 14 residues. Here the CDR3 DNA reads TGTGCCAGCAGCTTAGACGAGGGACCTGGTGGCTACACCTTC. Translation gives CASSLDEGPGGYTF.

This clonotype showed up just a few times. This chain connects TRBV28 to TRBJ2-7, with D perhaps TRBD1 (6 bases). Trimming removed 5 bases from V and 6 bases from J, with 20 bases in between. The CDR3 consists of 15 residues. The germline V gene encodes CDR1 MDHEN and CDR2 SYDVKM. CDR3 sequence: CASSLQGKVLVEQYF. The CDR3 DNA reads TGTGCCAGCAGTCTACAGGGAAAGGTACTCGTCGAGCAGTACTTC.

This clonotype was detected many times. The chain couples TRBV10-3 to TRBJ1-5; 9 bases are a match to TRBD1. The ends lost 4 bases at V and 2 bases at J; junction bases unmatched: 15. Germline CDR1 reads ENHRY; CDR2 reads SYGVKD. The CDR3 runs to 19 residues. The CDR3 DNA sequence: TGTGCCATCAGTGGAGGCGTTAGGACAGGGGTAGGGGGCAATCAGCCCCAGCATTTT. This sequence encodes CAISGGVRTGVGGNQPQHF.

This clonotype was recorded many times. The rearrangement links TRBV13 to TRBJ1-1; D gene uncertain. Trimming stripped 5 bases from V and 7 bases from J, with 14 bases between. CDR3 length equals 13 residues. The V gene's germline CDR1 is PRHDT and CDR2 FYEKMQ (reference sequence). For the CDR3, the DNA is TGTGCCAGCAGCCCTCCCATGCCCCTTGAAGCTTTCTTT. Its protein is CASSPPMPLEAFF.

The chain is built from TRBV6-5 and TRBJ2-2, with a possible D match to TRBD2 (6 bases). CDR1 MNHEY and CDR2 SVGAGI come from the germline V gene. The CDR3 has 16 amino acids. V was clipped by 5 bases and J by 2 bases, with 15 bases between them. The CDR3 region has the DNA TGTGCCAGCAGTCTCCCGGGACTTCTTAACACCGGGGAGCTGTTTTTT. Its protein is CASSLPGLLNTGELFF.

There are many counts of this clonotype. The V call is TRBV20-1, the J call TRBJ2-1; no definite D call. With 5 bases removed from V and 2 bases from J, the gap between germline ends came to 1 base. The CDR3 has 10 residues. Germline values: CDR1 DFQATT, CDR2 SNEGSKA (reference sequence). CDR3 protein: CSAPYNEQFF. DNA of the CDR3: TGCAGTGCTCCCTACAATGAGCAGTTCTTC.

This clonotype was counted ten times or more. V gene TRBV5-1 combines with J gene TRBJ2-4; 10 bases agree with TRBD2. The germline V gene has CDR1 SGHRS and CDR2 YFSETQ. This CDR3 contains 16 residues. The V gene end was trimmed by 5 bases and the J gene end by 8 bases; junction bases not matched to a gene: 13. CDR3 sequence: CASSPTSGSGGDIQYF. CDR3 coding DNA: TGCGCCAGCAGTCCGACTAGCGGGTCAGGAGGGGACATTCAGTACTTC.

A remark on this clonotype: A much larger clone is a single base away; this may be a read error. The rearrangement uses TRBV5-1 and TRBJ2-1; D unresolved. There are 13 residues in the CDR3. The V and J ends lost 1 base and 9 bases respectively, with 11 bases between them. Germline loops: CDR1 SGHRS, CDR2 YFSETQ. The CDR3 loop is CASSLRTELEQFF. The CDR3 DNA sequence: TGCGCCAGCAGCTTGCGCACGGAGCTTGAGCAGTTCTTC.